The T cell receptor (beta chain) described here comes from a study of OX40 agonist ivuxolimab in advanced cancers. Study information: Dose-escalation patients were diagnosed with hepatocellular carcinoma, melanoma, renal cell cancer or head and neck cancer. General observations from the study: Some nonresponders likewise displayed low normalized T-cell clonal expansion. Relative to CD4+, CD8+ T cells held more expanded clones on average.

Only in-frame clones appear in the TCRdb table, and some are missing; sequencing was by immunoSEQ multiplex PCR. The sample yields around 77,000 clones, about 85% seen once. As concerns this clone: What it binds is not known. One junction end does not reproduce the germline sequence, and a read error may be involved.

Germline V CDR1 and CDR2: KGHSH, LQKENI. The CDR3 consists of 12 residues. Sequenced here: CD4+ or CD8+ T cells sorted from blood, sampled in a trial of the OX40 agonist ivuxolimab. The chain recombines TRBV18 with TRBJ2-1, with D unclear. This receptor was taken from an adult with an advanced solid tumor such as melanoma, head and neck, liver or kidney cancer. DNA for the CDR3: TGTGCCAGCTCACCATCAGCGCCGGAGCCGTTCTTC. It codes for CASSPSAPEPFF.